This T cell receptor beta chain emerged from a study of OX40 agonist ivuxolimab in advanced cancers. Study information: Participants, about 83% male, averaged roughly 60 years of age, ranging from roughly 23 to 80. Whole-study findings and limits: Dose levels from 0.1 to 3.0 mg/kg saw CD4+ and CD8+ blood T cells expand clonally by week 6. Not determined was the antigen specificity of the expanded peripheral T cells. Relative to CD4+, CD8+ T cells held more expanded clones on average.

Sequenced by immunoSEQ multiplex PCR; TCRdb stores in-frame clones only, minus some. The sample lists about 69,000 clones, more than 85% occurring once. Concerning this clone itself: Its antigen is currently unknown.

The V gene lost 4 bases and the J gene lost 4 bases, with 5 bases spanning the gap. Germline assignment: CDR1 MDHEN and CDR2 SYDVKM. The CDR3 sequence is 11 residues long. The chain carries TRBV28 and TRBJ2-7; D is undetermined. Sequences were derived from CD4+ or CD8+ T cells sorted from blood, sampled in a trial of the OX40 agonist ivuxolimab. This sequence originates from an adult with an advanced solid tumor such as melanoma, head and neck, liver or kidney cancer. The CDR3 DNA reads TGTGCCAGCAGTTCGGGTTACGAGCAGTACTTC. Amino acids: CASSSGYEQYF.